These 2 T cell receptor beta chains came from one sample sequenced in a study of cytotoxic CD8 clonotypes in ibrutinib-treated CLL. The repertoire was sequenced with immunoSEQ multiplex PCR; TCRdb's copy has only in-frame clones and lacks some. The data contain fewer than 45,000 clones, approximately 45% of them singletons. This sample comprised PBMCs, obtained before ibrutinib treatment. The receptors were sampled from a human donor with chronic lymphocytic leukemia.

Here the CDR3 reads CASSQVAAMELFF. The CDR3 DNA reads TGCGCCAGCAGCCAAGTCGCGGCCATGGAGCTGTTTTTT. This chain connects TRBV4-1 to TRBJ2-2, with D uncertain. This CDR3 is built from 13 residues. CDR1 is MGHRA and CDR2 is YSYEKL in the germline V gene. The V and J ends lost 1 base and 10 bases respectively, with 10 bases between them.

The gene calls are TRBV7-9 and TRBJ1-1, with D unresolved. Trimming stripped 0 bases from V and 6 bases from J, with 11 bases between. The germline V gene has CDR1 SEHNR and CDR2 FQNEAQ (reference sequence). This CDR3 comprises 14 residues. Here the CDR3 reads CASSLAGRAAEAFF. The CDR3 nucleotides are TGTGCCAGCAGCTTAGCAGGGCGGGCGGCTGAAGCTTTCTTT.